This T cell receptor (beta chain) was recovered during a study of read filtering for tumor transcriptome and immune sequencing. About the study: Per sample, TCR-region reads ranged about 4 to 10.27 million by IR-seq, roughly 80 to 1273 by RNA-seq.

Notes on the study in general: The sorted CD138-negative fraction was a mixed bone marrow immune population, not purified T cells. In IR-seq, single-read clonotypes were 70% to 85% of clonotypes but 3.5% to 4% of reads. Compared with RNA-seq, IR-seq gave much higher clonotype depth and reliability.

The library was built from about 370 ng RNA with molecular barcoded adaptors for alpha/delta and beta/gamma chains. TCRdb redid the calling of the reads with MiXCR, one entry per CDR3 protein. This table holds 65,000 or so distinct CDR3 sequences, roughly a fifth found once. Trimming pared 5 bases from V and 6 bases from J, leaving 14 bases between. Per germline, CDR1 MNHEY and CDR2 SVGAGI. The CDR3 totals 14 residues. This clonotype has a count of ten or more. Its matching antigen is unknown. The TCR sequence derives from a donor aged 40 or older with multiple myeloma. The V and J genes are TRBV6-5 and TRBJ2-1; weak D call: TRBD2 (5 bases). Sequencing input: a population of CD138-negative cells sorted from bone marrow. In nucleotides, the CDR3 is TGTGCCAGCAGTACAAACCGGGGAGTCAATGAGCAGTTCTTC. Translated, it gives CASSTNRGVNEQFF.